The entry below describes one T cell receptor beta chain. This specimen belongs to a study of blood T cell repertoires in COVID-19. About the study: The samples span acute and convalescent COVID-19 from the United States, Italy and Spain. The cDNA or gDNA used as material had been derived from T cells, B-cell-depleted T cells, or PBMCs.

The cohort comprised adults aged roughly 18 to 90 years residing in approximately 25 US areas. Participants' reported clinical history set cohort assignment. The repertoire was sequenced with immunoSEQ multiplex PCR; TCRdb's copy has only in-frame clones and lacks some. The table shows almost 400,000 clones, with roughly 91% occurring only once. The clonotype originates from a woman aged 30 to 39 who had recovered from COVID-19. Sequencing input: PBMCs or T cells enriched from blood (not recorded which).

The CDR3 DNA reads as TGTGCCAGCAGCCGCGATGCGGTGCAGCCCCAGCATTTT. Amino acid sequence: CASSRDAVQPQHF. The chain employs TRBV7-2 and TRBJ1-5; D unresolved. Trimming removed 5 bases from V and 7 bases from J, with 12 bases in between. Per germline, CDR1 SGHTA and CDR2 FQGNSA. The CDR3 has 13 residues.